These T cell receptor beta chains were read from a single sample in a study of shared T cell receptors in the human thymus. Using immunoSEQ multiplex PCR, the repertoire was profiled, and TCRdb retains in-frame clones only, with some absent. The table records over 450,000 clones, around 78% of them present only once. These data were likewise used in another study, on human thymus T cells.

Material: thymocytes. The receptors shown here come from a boy in the first two years of life with a congenital heart defect. Both conserved end residues are part of each CDR3. Fields, in order: clone size, D gene, J gene, V gene, CDR3 protein. A D gene is named only where the DNA matches it firmly. The size of a clone is reported for some rows only, either as once, few or many, or as a class for expanded clones.

>-|TRBD2|TRBJ2-2|TRBV4-2
CASSQDRASGSGEDTGELFF
>few|TRBD2|TRBJ2-7|TRBV4-1
CASSQQSGLAGRQYF
>-|TRBD1|-|TRBV18
CASSPRDRAEQYF
>-|TRBD1|TRBJ2-5|TRBV25-1
CASSAGQGARGETQYF
>few|-|TRBJ1-4|TRBV30
CAWSVGNRDKREKLFF
>-|TRBD2|TRBJ2-5|TRBV6-1
CASRGLAGAQYF
>-|-|TRBJ2-1|TRBV6-5
CASSYSSEVYNEQFF
>-|TRBD1|TRBJ1-5|TRBV28
CASSLPHRGGGNQPQHF
>-|-|TRBJ2-5|TRBV5-4
CASSLIEEETQYF
>-|TRBD2|TRBJ2-3|TRBV27
CASSWRLARGDTQYF
>-|-|TRBJ2-3|TRBV25-1
CASSEWVTGARMDTQYF
>-|-|TRBJ2-4|TRBV11-2
CASSPVRAFENIQYF